This T cell receptor (beta chain) was documented in a study of blood T cell repertoires in COVID-19 (dated by TCRdb to about 2020). Study-wide context: The collaborator samples originated in the United States, Italy and Spain and spanned the acute and convalescent phases of COVID-19. The prospective study material was composed of cDNA or gDNA derived from T cells, B-cell-depleted T cells, or PBMCs. The dataset comprised deeply sampled blood TCRbeta repertoires from subjects exposed to, actively infected with, or recovered from COVID-19. The repertoires were released in a freely available public database meant as a resource for research on the immune response to SARS-CoV-2. Samples were obtained from the ongoing ImmuneRACE study (first 160 participants) and from roughly 1,300 subjects provided by 6 global collaborators. The sample metadata nearly always contained a de-identified subject ID, COVID-19 status, age in years and sex. Where HLA class I and class II types were available, the types were taken from metadata supplied by the sample provider, not from assay-based typing.

CDR1 and CDR2 are drawn from the germline V gene: KGHSH, LQKENI. The V end gives up 3 bases and the J end 6 bases, leaving 13 bases in the junction not matched to a gene. There are 16 amino acids in the CDR3, from cysteine to phenylalanine inclusive. The entry retains the CDR3 DNA only, 48 bases that are in frame from base 1. About this clone: This clone's antigen is unknown. Nothing much larger sits one base from this clone, and base qualities are not available.

TCRbeta CDR3 regions were amplified from genomic DNA by means of the immunoSEQ Assay, a bias-controlled multiplex PCR. On the authors' methods: Within the assay, amplification of reference gene primers was used to estimate how many nucleated cells each sample contained. To quantify the absolute abundance of each unique TCRbeta CDR3 rearrangement, sequence reads were collapsed and filtered. For each sample, productive Simpson clonality was calculated as the square root of Simpson's diversity index over productive rearrangements. TCRdb limited this immuneACCESS table to in-frame rearrangements with V and J called. A share of clones is missing; checked studies link under half to unresolved V genes, and the rest is unexplained. Clone size and V and J calls were adopted from that table, with D and trimming inferred from the DNA. This sample gives 250,000 to 300,000 clones in total; around nine tenths of them show up just once. Together, the top ten hold roughly 2.3% of the sample.

Whole blood was collected in K2EDTA tubes by collaborating institutions according to the institutions' own protocols. For TCRbeta analysis, collaborators shipped samples as frozen whole blood, isolated PBMCs, or DNA extracted from either of those sample types. Summary of the overall study and its limitations: The quantity of clinical and demographic metadata differed by source and by participant and was supplied without curation.

The TCR was taken from a man aged 45-65 years with acute or convalescent COVID-19. The rearrangement combines TRBV18 with TRBJ1-1; 7 junctional bases match TRBD1. The specimen sequenced was peripheral blood. Here is the DNA: TGTGCCAGCTCACCTGCAGGGGGACTGGGTACCGCTGAAGCTTTCTTT. Its product reads: CASSPAGGLGTAEAFF.